This TCR beta chain is drawn from a study of blood T cell repertoires in COVID-19. About the study: Sites in the United States, Italy and Spain provided acute and convalescent COVID-19 samples.

The authors' processing: Nucleated cell number was recorded as an estimate derived from reference gene primer amplification. Profiling relied on immunoSEQ multiplex PCR, and the TCRdb table lists in-frame clones only, not all of them. The D gene and trimming were derived from the DNA, and the V and J assignments and clone size from that table. Among about 99,000 clones listed, roughly four fifths were seen once. This TCR was sampled from a man aged 55-75 years with acute or convalescent COVID-19. Sequenced sample: peripheral blood.

The CDR3, as DNA: TGTGCTAGTGGTTTGTTAAACAGTGGAAACACCATATATTTT. Translating gives CASGLLNSGNTIYF. The rearrangement uses TRBV12-5 and TRBJ1-3; no reliable D call. CDR1 LGHNT and CDR2 FRNRAP come from the germline V gene. V was pared by 2 bases and J by 3 bases, with 8 bases between. This CDR3 spans 14 amino acids.